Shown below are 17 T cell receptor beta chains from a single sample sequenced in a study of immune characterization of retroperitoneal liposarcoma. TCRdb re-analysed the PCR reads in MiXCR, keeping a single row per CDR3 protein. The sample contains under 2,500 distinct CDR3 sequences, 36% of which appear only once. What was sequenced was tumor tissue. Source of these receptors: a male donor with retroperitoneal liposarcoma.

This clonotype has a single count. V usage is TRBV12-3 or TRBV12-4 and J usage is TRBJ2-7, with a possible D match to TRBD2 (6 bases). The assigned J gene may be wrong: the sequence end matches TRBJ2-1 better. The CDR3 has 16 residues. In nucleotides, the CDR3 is TGTGCCAGCAGCCATCAGAGTAGCGGAACCTACAATGAGCAGTTCTTC. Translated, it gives CASSHQSSGTYNEQFF.

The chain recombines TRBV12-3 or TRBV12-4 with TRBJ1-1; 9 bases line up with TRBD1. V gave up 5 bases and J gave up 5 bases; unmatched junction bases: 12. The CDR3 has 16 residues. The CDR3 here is CASSRRTGGGQTEAFF. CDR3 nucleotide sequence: TGTGCCAGCAGTCGGAGAACAGGGGGCGGTCAAACTGAAGCTTTCTTT.

CDR3 protein: CASSRTAWHEQFF. The CDR3 bases are TGTGCCAGCAGCCGGACTGCTTGGCATGAGCAGTTCTTC. This chain uses TRBV11-1 with TRBJ2-1, with a tentative D call TRBD2 (5 bases). There are 13 residues in the CDR3. Trimming cost V 5 bases and J 8 bases, with 13 bases left between them. Germline CDR1 is SGHAT and CDR2 is FQDESV (reference sequence).

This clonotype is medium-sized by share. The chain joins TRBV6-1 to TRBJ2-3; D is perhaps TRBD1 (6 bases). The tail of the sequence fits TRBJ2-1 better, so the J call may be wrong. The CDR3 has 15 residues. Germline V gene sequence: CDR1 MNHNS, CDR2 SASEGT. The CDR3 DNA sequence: TGTGCCAGCAGTTTGTACAGGGCATTTTTGGAGACCCAGTTCTTC. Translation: CASSLYRAFLETQFF.

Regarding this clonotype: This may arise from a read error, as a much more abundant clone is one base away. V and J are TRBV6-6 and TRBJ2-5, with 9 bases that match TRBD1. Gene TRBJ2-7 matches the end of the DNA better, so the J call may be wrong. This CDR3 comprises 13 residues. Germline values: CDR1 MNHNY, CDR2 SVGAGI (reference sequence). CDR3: CASSGTGLHEQYF. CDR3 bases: TGTGCCAGCAGCGGGACAGGGCTGCACGAGCAGTACTTC.

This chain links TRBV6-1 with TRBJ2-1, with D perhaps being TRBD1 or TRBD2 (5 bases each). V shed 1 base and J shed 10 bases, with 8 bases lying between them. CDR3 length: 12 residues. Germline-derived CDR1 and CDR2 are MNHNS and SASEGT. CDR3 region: CASSEVGDEQFF. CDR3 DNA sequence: TGTGCCAGCAGTGAAGTAGGGGACGAGCAGTTCTTC.

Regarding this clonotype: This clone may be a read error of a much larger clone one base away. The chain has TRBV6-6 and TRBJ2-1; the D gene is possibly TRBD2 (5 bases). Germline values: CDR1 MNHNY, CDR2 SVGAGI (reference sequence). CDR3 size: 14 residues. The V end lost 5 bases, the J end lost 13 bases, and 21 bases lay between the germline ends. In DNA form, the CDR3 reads TGTGCCAGCAGTCTTCGGTTTCGAGGAGCGGCCCAGTTCTTC. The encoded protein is CASSLRFRGAAQFF.

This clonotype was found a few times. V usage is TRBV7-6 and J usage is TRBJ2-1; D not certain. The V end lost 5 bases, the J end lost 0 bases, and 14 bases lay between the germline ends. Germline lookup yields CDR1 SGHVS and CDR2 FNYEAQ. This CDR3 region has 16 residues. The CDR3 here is CASSPGARSSYNEQFF. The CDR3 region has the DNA TGTGCCAGCAGCCCGGGTGCGAGGAGCTCCTACAATGAGCAGTTCTTC.

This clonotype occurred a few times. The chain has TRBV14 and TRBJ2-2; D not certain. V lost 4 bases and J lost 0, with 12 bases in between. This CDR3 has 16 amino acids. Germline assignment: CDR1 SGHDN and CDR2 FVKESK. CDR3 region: CASSPLGNANTGELFF. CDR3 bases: TGTGCCAGCAGCCCTCTAGGGAACGCGAACACCGGGGAGCTGTTTTTT. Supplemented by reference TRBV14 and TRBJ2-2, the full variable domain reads EAGVTQFPSHSVIEKGQTVTLRCDPISGHDNLYWYRRVMGKEIKFLLHFVKESKQDESGMPNNRFLAERTGGTYSTLKVQPAELEDSGVYFCASSPLGNANTGELFFGEGSRLTVL.

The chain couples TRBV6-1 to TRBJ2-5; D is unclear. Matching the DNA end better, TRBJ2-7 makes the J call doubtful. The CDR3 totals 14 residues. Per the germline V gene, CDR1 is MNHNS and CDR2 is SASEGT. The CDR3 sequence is CASSEFYGSYEQYF. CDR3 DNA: TGTGCCAGCAGTGAATTTTACGGCTCCTACGAGCAGTACTTC.

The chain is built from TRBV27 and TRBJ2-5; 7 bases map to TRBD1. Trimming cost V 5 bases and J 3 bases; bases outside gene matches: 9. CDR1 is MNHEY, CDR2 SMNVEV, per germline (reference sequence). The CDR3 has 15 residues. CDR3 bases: TGTGCCAGCAGTCTCGAGAGGACAGGAAAAGAGACCCAGTACTTC. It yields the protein CASSLERTGKETQYF.

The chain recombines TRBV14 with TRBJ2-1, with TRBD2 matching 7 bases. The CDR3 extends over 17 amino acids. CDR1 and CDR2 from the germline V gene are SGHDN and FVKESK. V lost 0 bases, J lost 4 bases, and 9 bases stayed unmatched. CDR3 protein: CASSQEYRLAEYNEQFF. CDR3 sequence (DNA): TGTGCCAGCAGCCAAGAATATCGGCTAGCGGAATACAATGAGCAGTTCTTC.

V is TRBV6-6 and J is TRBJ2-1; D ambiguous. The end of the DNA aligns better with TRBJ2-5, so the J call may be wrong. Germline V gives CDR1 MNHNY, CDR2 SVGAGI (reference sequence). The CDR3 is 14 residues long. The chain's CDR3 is CASSYLRAVETQYF. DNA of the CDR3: TGTGCCAGCAGTTACCTCCGGGCCGTCGAGACCCAGTACTTC.

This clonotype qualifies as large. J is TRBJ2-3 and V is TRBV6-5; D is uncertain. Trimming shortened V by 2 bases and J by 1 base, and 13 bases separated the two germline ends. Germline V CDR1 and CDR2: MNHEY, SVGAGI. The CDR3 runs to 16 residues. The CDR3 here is CASSYDGVLRTDTQYF. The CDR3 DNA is TGTGCCAGCAGTTACGATGGGGTTCTTCGCACAGATACGCAGTATTTT.

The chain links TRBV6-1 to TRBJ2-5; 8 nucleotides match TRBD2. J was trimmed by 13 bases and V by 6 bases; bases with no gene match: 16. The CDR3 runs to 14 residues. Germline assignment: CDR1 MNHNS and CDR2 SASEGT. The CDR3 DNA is TGTGCCAGCAGCCAGAGAGCGGGAGTCGTGGGTCGGTACTTC. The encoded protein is CASSQRAGVVGRYF.

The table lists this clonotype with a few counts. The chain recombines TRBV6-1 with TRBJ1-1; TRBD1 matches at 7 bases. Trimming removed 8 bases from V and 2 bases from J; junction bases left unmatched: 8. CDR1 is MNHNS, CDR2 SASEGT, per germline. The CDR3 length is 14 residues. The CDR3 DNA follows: TGTGCCAGCGGCTCAGGGACAGCTAACACTGAAGCTTTCTTT. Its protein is CASGSGTANTEAFF.

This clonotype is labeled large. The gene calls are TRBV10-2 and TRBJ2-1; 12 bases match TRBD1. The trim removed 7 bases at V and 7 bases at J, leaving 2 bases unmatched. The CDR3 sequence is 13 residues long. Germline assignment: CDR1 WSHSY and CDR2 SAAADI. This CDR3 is CASKGQGANEQFF. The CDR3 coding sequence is TGCGCCAGCAAGGGACAGGGGGCAAATGAGCAGTTCTTC.